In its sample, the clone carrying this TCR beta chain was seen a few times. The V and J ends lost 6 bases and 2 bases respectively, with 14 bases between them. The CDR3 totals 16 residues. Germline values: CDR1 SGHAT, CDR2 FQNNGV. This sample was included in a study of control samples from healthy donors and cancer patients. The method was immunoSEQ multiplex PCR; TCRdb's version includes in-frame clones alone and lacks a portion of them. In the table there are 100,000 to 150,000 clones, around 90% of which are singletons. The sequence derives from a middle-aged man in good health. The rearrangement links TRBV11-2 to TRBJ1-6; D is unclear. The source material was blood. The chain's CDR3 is CASSQRLSTYNSPLHF. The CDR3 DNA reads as TGTGCCAGCAGTCAAAGACTGTCCACCTATAATTCACCCCTCCACTTT.